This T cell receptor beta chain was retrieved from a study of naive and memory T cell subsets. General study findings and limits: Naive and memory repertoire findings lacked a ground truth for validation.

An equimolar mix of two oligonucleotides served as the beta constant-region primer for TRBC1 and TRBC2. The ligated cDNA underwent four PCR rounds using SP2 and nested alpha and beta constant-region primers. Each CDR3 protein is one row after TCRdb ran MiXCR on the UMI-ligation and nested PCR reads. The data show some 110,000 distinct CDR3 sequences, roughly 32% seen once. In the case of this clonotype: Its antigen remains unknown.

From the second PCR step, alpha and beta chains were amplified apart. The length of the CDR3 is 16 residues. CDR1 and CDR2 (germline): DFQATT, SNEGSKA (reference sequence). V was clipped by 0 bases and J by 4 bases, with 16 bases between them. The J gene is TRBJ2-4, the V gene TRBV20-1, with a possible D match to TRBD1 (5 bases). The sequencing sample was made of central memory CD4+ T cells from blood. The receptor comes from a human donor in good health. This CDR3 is CSARDRKRTMKNIQYF. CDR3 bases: TGCAGTGCTAGAGATAGAAAGAGGACAATGAAAAACATTCAGTACTTC.